This T cell receptor beta chain emerged from a study of CD8 T cells in Susac syndrome. As for this clonotype: As yet, its antigen is unknown.

Study findings and constraints: Clonal expansion was not observed in the Susac syndrome CD4+ T cell repertoires. Regarding the TCR sequencing and HLA analysis, the study admitted that a relatively small number of individuals were involved.

An amount of RNA that ranged from roughly 0.5 to 1 ug was reverse transcribed with random hexamers. TCRdb independently ran MiXCR on the immunoSEQ multiplex PCR reads; one entry per CDR3 protein. The sample consists of about 94,000 distinct CDR3 sequences, roughly 94% of them appearing once. CDR3 size: 13 residues. V lost 4 bases to trimming and J lost 9 bases, with 14 bases between them. Germline CDR1 is SGDLS and CDR2 is YYNGEE. Through negative isolation, CD4+ and CD8+ T cells were obtained, while TEMRA cells were enriched using FACS. Sequencing was carried out using CD4+ T cells from PBMCs. The source is a human donor with Susac syndrome. The V and J genes are TRBV9 and TRBJ2-1; unclear D gene. This CDR3 is CASSLLGLSEQFF. The CDR3 nucleotides are TGTGCCAGCAGCTTGCTAGGCCTGTCTGAGCAGTTCTTC.